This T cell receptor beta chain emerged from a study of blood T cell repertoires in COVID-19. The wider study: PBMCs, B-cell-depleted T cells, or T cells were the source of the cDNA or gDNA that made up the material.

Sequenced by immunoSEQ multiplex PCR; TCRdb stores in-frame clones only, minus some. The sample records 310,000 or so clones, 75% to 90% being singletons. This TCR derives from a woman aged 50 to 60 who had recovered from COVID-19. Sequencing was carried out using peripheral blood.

The CDR3 reads CASSYSLVRRGPQHF. Written as DNA, the CDR3 is TGTGCCAGCAGTTACTCGTTGGTTCGGAGGGGGCCCCAGCATTTT. The chain uses TRBV6-7 and TRBJ1-5; perhaps TRBD1 as D (5 bases). TRBV6-7 is classed as an ORF, of uncertain function. The CDR3 runs to 15 residues. V lost 0 bases and J 9 bases, leaving 15 bases between the germline ends.